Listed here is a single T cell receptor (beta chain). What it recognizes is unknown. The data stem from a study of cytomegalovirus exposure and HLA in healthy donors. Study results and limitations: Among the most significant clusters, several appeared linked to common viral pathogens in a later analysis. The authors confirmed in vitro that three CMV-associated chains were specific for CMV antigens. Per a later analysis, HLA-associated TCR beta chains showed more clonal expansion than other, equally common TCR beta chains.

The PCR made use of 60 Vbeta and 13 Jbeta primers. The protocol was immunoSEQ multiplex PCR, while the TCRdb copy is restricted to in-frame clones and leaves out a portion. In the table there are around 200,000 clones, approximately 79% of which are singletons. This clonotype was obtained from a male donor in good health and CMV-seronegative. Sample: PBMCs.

The CDR3 sequence is CASSAGRTGMNGELFF. The CDR3 bases are TGTGCCAGCAGCGCGGGTAGGACAGGGATGAACGGGGAGCTGTTTTTT. The J gene is TRBJ2-2, the V gene TRBV5-7; 8 positions agree with TRBD1. TRBV5-7 is known as an ORF, though its function is uncertain. The V segment lost 4 bases and the J segment 7 bases; nucleotides outside the gene matches: 12. The CDR3 contains 16 residues.